A single sample gave rise to the 13 T cell receptor beta chains below, sequenced in a study of blood T cell repertoires in COVID-19. The data were produced by immunoSEQ multiplex PCR, yet TCRdb's version contains in-frame clones alone and is incomplete. The table has around 230,000 clones, 83% seen once; the top ten hold 2% to 3%. The sequencing sample was made of peripheral blood. The source is a woman between 40 and 50 years old with active or convalescent COVID-19.

The V call is TRBV6-2 or TRBV6-3, the J call TRBJ1-5, with D hard to call. V lost 2 bases and J 0 bases, leaving 14 bases between the germline ends. The CDR3 is made up of 17 amino acids. The germline gives CDR1 MNHEY, CDR2 SVGEGT. DNA of the CDR3: TGTGCCAGCAGTTACCAGCGGGGTAAGAATAGCAATCAGCCCCAGCATTTT. As protein: CASSYQRGKNSNQPQHF.

This sequence joins TRBV27 and TRBJ2-7; TRBD1 agrees at 10 bases. The J segment lost 6 bases and the V segment lost 3 bases, leaving 5 bases of the junction unmatched. CDR1 and CDR2 from the germline V gene are MNHEY and SMNVEV (reference sequence). This CDR3 has 14 amino acids. Written as DNA, the CDR3 is TGTGCCAGCAGTTTTGGGACAGGGGTTGGCGAGCAGTACTTC. It codes for CASSFGTGVGEQYF.

The chain carries TRBV3-1 (or the pseudogene TRBV3-2) and TRBJ1-4; the match to TRBD1 covers 7 bases. The CDR3 length is 15 residues. Looked up from germline, CDR1 is LGHDT and CDR2 is YNNKEL (reference sequence). Trimming cost V 4 bases and J 9 bases; bases outside gene matches: 11. The CDR3 protein is CASSLTGTEVKKLFF. In nucleotides, the CDR3 is TGTGCCAGCAGCCTCACTGGGACAGAAGTTAAAAAACTGTTTTTT.

The rearrangement links TRBV5-6 to TRBJ1-1; TRBD1 matches 12 bases. The junction had 4 bases not matched to a gene; V was cut back by 4 bases and J by 0 bases. Germline V lookup: CDR1 SGHDT, CDR2 YYEEEE. CDR3 length: 16 amino acids. CDR3 in amino acids: CASSRGTGGLNTEAFF. The CDR3 region has the DNA TGTGCCAGCAGCCGCGGGACAGGGGGCCTGAACACTGAAGCTTTCTTT. The full variable domain, with the rest looked up from reference TRBV5-6 and TRBJ1-1, is DAGVTQSPTHLIKTRGQQVTLRCSPKSGHDTVSWYQQALGQGPQFIFQYYEEEERQRGNFPDRFSGHQFPNYSSELNVNALLLGDSALYLCASSRGTGGLNTEAFFGQGTRLTVV.

The gene calls are TRBV2 and TRBJ2-7, with D possibly TRBD2 on 7 matching bases. Germline V gene data show CDR1 as SNHLY and CDR2 as FYNNEI. The V and J ends lost 9 bases and 0 bases respectively, with 15 bases between them. The CDR3 runs to 14 residues. The CDR3 loop is CASDTGGASYEQYF. The DNA of the CDR3 is TGTGCCAGTGACACGGGGGGCGCCTCCTACGAGCAGTACTTC.

This chain joins TRBV4-1 and TRBJ1-5; 8 bases agree with TRBD1. CDR3 size: 16 residues. Germline V gene sequence: CDR1 MGHRA, CDR2 YSYEKL. Germline trimming cut 3 bases from V and 7 bases from J; bases unmatched to any gene: 11. The CDR3 region is CASSHNRPTGAQPQHF. The CDR3 nucleotides are TGCGCCAGCAGCCACAATCGTCCGACAGGGGCGCAGCCCCAGCATTTT.

The J gene is TRBJ1-1, the V gene TRBV6-5; D might be TRBD1 (6 bases). Germline V gives CDR1 MNHEY, CDR2 SVGAGI. V was trimmed by 0 bases and J by 3 bases, leaving 11 bases between them. The CDR3 extends over 15 amino acids. The CDR3 nucleotides read TGTGCCAGCAGTTACTCGAGGACAGTAGACACTGAAGCTTTCTTT. Its protein product is CASSYSRTVDTEAFF.

This chain joins TRBV4-2 and TRBJ2-3; a weak D match, TRBD2 (6 bases). Germline CDR1 is LGHNA and CDR2 is YNFKEQ. V lost 4 bases and J 2 bases, leaving 19 bases between the germline ends. The length of the CDR3 is 17 residues. The CDR3 loop reads CASSRRLANLNTDTQYF. The CDR3 DNA sequence: TGTGCCAGCAGCCGCAGGCTAGCGAACCTAAACACAGATACGCAGTATTTT.

This chain joins TRBV27 and TRBJ1-4; tentatively, D is TRBD1 (6 bases). There are 14 residues in the CDR3. CDR1 and CDR2 (germline): MNHEY, SMNVEV (reference sequence). Trimming removed 0 bases from V and 8 bases from J, with 10 bases in between. In DNA form, the CDR3 reads TGTGCCAGCAGTTTATCGGGGGGGGGCGAAAAACTGTTTTTT. Translation gives CASSLSGGGEKLFF.

The chain has TRBV11-3 and TRBJ2-5, with D perhaps TRBD1 (5 bases). From germline, CDR1 is SGHNT and CDR2 YENEEA. Trimming removed 4 bases from V and 5 bases from J, with 11 bases in between. The CDR3 sequence is 13 residues long. CDR3 in amino acids: CASSSDPGETQYF. The CDR3 DNA reads TGTGCCAGCAGCTCTGACCCAGGGGAGACCCAGTACTTC.

This chain uses TRBV21-1 with TRBJ1-3; TRBD1 is the table's D call and was not checked against the DNA. TRBV21-1 counts as a pseudogene. The CDR3 spans 15 residues. CDR3 sequence reads: CASSPKGQGENTIYF. The CDR3, as DNA: TGTGCCAGCAGTCCCAAGGGACAGGGGGAAAACACCATATATTTT.

This clone was detected only once. The chain joins TRBV25-1 to TRBJ1-4; 11 bases are a match to TRBD1. V shed 1 base and J 2 bases; nucleotides not matched to a gene: 6. The CDR3 spans 18 residues. The germline V gene encodes CDR1 MGHDK and CDR2 SYGVNS. Here the CDR3 DNA reads TGTGCCAGCAGTGAATTAGGGGACAGGGGGAGCACTAATGAAAAACTGTTTTTT. This sequence encodes CASSELGDRGSTNEKLFF.

J is TRBJ2-3 and V is TRBV19; 8 positions match TRBD2. Germline V gene data show CDR1 as LNHDA and CDR2 as SQIVND (reference sequence). The CDR3 consists of 16 residues. V shed 4 bases and J 6 bases; nucleotides not matched to a gene: 12. In DNA form, the CDR3 reads TGTGCCAGTAGTACAACTAGCGGTGGGAAGGCGGATACGCAGTATTTT. Protein: CASSTTSGGKADTQYF.